These 6 T cell receptor beta chains came from one sample sequenced in a study of cytomegalovirus exposure and HLA in healthy donors. In the PCR, 60 Vbeta and 13 Jbeta primers were used. Sequencing used immunoSEQ multiplex PCR; TCRdb keeps in-frame clones, though not all of them. Among roughly 170,000 clones listed, approximately 82% were seen once. Sequenced: PBMCs. The receptors were gathered from a girl aged 2 to 10 in good health and CMV-seropositive.

This chain links TRBV6-1 with TRBJ2-4; a weak D match, TRBD1 (6 bases). V lost 4 bases, J lost 7 bases, and 17 bases lay in between. From germline, CDR1 is MNHNS and CDR2 SASEGT. This CDR3 region has 15 residues. The DNA for the CDR3 is TGTGCCAGCAGTGTAACAGGGTCCCTTGGGAACATTCAGTACTTC. This translates into CASSVTGSLGNIQYF.

The chain recombines TRBV11-3 with TRBJ2-1, with 11 bases that match TRBD2. The V gene's germline CDR1 is SGHNT and CDR2 YENEEA. J lost 0 bases, V lost 4 bases, and 14 bases had no gene match. This CDR3 is 20 amino acids long. The CDR3 protein is CASSSPSPGLAASSYNEQFF. Here the CDR3 DNA reads TGTGCCAGCAGCTCCCCTTCCCCGGGACTAGCGGCAAGCTCCTACAATGAGCAGTTCTTC.

The rearrangement joins TRBV19 to TRBJ1-5; D ambiguous. V lost 5 bases and J 5 bases, leaving 10 bases between the germline ends. The CDR3 runs to 13 residues. The V gene's germline CDR1 is LNHDA and CDR2 SQIVND (reference sequence). The CDR3 region has the DNA TGTGCCAGTAGTCAACAGAGTGATCAGCCCCAGCATTTT. Amino acid sequence: CASSQQSDQPQHF.

This clone was seen a single time. The V and J genes are TRBV10-2 and TRBJ2-1; no clear D gene. This CDR3 spans 17 amino acids. Trimming took 0 bases from V and 4 from J, leaving 16 bases between them. The germline CDR1 and CDR2 sequences are WSHSY and SAAADI. The CDR3 loop reads CASSESGNPRIYNEQFF. As DNA, the CDR3 is TGCGCCAGCAGTGAGTCAGGAAACCCCAGGATATACAATGAGCAGTTCTTC.

The chain recombines TRBV5-1 with TRBJ1-2; D remains unclear. The V gene's germline CDR1 is SGHRS and CDR2 YFSETQ. The CDR3 sequence is 12 residues long. V lost 5 bases to trimming and J lost 6 bases, with 11 bases between them. CDR3 sequence reads: CASSGEVDGYTF. In DNA form, the CDR3 reads TGCGCCAGCAGTGGGGAGGTAGATGGCTACACCTTC.

The chain has TRBV7-2 and TRBJ2-1; 9 bases are shared with TRBD2. Germline-derived CDR1 and CDR2 are SGHTA and FQGNSA. Trimming removed 1 base from V and 9 bases from J; junction bases left unmatched: 16. The CDR3 extends over 18 amino acids. The chain's CDR3 is CASSLGVVAGGAGGEQFF. CDR3 coding DNA: TGTGCCAGCAGCTTAGGGGTAGTTGCGGGGGGGGCCGGAGGTGAGCAGTTCTTC.